These T cell receptor beta chains were read from a single sample in a study of shared clonotypes between healthy human individuals. The method was immunoSEQ multiplex PCR; TCRdb's version includes in-frame clones alone and lacks a portion of them. Seen here are roughly 2,500,000 clones, approximately 93% observed once, and the top ten hold 0.36%. The sample taken for sequencing was naive CD4+ T cells from PBMCs. The receptors derive from a man younger than 35 in good health. Some clones in this sample may be carry-over from other donors' samples. Each CDR3 is given with its conserved first and last residue. Fields, in order: clone size, D gene, J gene, V gene, CDR3 DNA, CDR3 protein. D genes are given only for firm matches. The size entry is marked missing in some rows and otherwise reads once, few, many or a size class.

size: NA; D: NA; J: TRBJ2-7; V: TRBV6-5; DNA: TGTGCCAGCAGTTACCTCGGAGAGCAGTACTTC; CDR3: CASSYLGEQYF
size: NA; D: NA; J: TRBJ1-1; V: TRBV5-1; DNA: TGCGCCAGCAGCAGGGAAGGGACGAACACTGAAGCTTTCTTT; CDR3: CASSREGTNTEAFF
size: NA; D: TRBD1; J: TRBJ1-1; V: TRBV2; DNA: TGTGCCAGCAGGGGACAGGGCAACACTGAAGCTTTCTTT; CDR3: CASRGQGNTEAFF
size: NA; D: TRBD2; J: TRBJ2-7; V: TRBV27; DNA: TGTGCCAGCAGTCCTCAATTAGGAGCGGGAGACTCATGGGAGCAGTACTTC; CDR3: CASSPQLGAGDSWEQYF
size: NA; D: TRBD1; J: TRBJ2-3; V: TRBV5-1; DNA: TGCGCCAGCAGCCCCAGGGGGCAAGATACGCAGTATTTT; CDR3: CASSPRGQDTQYF
size: NA; D: TRBD1; J: TRBJ1-3; V: TRBV5-4; DNA: TGTGCCAGCAGCTCCGGGACAGGGGCTGGAAACACCATATATTTT; CDR3: CASSSGTGAGNTIYF
size: NA; D: NA; J: TRBJ2-2; V: TRBV7-9; DNA: TGTGCCAGCAGCTTAGGTCGGAGAACGAACACCGGGGAGCTGTTTTTT; CDR3: CASSLGRRTNTGELFF
size: NA; D: NA; J: TRBJ1-2; V: TRBV7-3; DNA: TGTGCCAGCAGCCCGGCTGGGACTCTAATGACTTCTAACTATGGCTACACCTTC; CDR3: CASSPAGTLMTSNYGYTF
size: NA; D: NA; J: TRBJ2-2; V: TRBV11-2; DNA: TGTGCCAGCAGCTTAGGTTTAACACAGGGACGGACCGGGGAGCTGTTTTTT; CDR3: CASSLGLTQGRTGELFF
size: once; D: TRBD1; J: TRBJ1-3; V: TRBV4-2; DNA: TGTGCCAGCAGCCAAGAGGGGACAGGGGTCGGAAACACCATATATTTT; CDR3: CASSQEGTGVGNTIYF
size: NA; D: TRBD1; J: TRBJ2-7; V: TRBV5-4; DNA: TGTGCCAGCAGCTTGGGACCTGGGTGGGACAGGAGAACCTACGAGCAGTACTTC; CDR3: CASSLGPGWDRRTYEQYF
size: NA; D: NA; J: TRBJ2-1; V: TRBV6-6; DNA: TGTGCCAGCAGCCCGAGGAGCTACAATGAGCAGTTCTTC; CDR3: CASSPRSYNEQFF
size: NA; D: TRBD2; J: TRBJ2-5; V: TRBV6-6; DNA: TGTGCCAGCAGTTACTCCAGCGGGAGAGGAGAGACCCAGTACTTC; CDR3: CASSYSSGRGETQYF
size: once; D: NA; J: TRBJ2-3; V: TRBV5-5; DNA: TGTGCCAGCATCGTTAGGGGGGGTACGCAGTATTTT; CDR3: CASIVRGGTQYF
size: NA; D: NA; J: TRBJ1-2; V: TRBV10-2; DNA: TGCGCCAGCAGTGACCGGGGGGCCTATGGCTACACCTTC; CDR3: CASSDRGAYGYTF
size: once; D: TRBD1; J: TRBJ2-6; V: TRBV2; DNA: TGTGCCAGCGGGCTACCGGGACAGGCCTCTGGGGCCAACGTCCTGACTTTC; CDR3: CASGLPGQASGANVLTF
size: NA; D: TRBD1; J: TRBJ2-7; V: TRBV11-2; DNA: TGTGCCAGCAGCTCCCTAAAGGGGACAGGTATCTACGAGCAGTACTTC; CDR3: CASSSLKGTGIYEQYF
size: once; D: TRBD1; J: TRBJ2-1; V: TRBV18; DNA: TGTGCCAGCTCCCCAGGGACAGGCGATGAGCAGTTCTTC; CDR3: CASSPGTGDEQFF
size: NA; D: TRBD2; J: TRBJ2-1; V: TRBV2; DNA: TGTGCCAGCAGGGTGCTAGCGGGAGGGGTCAATGAGCAGTTCTTC; CDR3: CASRVLAGGVNEQFF
size: NA; D: TRBD2; J: TRBJ2-1; V: TRBV5-1; DNA: TGCGCCAGCAGCCTACTAGCGGGAGCTTCAGGTGAGCAGTTCTTC; CDR3: CASSLLAGASGEQFF
size: NA; D: NA; J: TRBJ1-5; V: TRBV19; DNA: TGTGCCAGTAGTATTCTAGGGGACTATAGCAATCAGCCCCAGCATTTT; CDR3: CASSILGDYSNQPQHF
size: NA; D: NA; J: TRBJ2-4; V: TRBV19; DNA: TGTGCCAGTAGTATGGACGGCAGGGAGGCCAAAAACATTCAGTACTTC; CDR3: CASSMDGREAKNIQYF
size: NA; D: NA; J: TRBJ1-1; V: TRBV29-1; DNA: TGCAGCGCCACAGGGAAAGGTGAAGCTTTCTTT; CDR3: CSATGKGEAFF
size: NA; D: TRBD2; J: TRBJ2-7; V: TRBV19; DNA: TGTGCCAGTGGGGCGGCGGGAGGTTACGAGCAGTACTTC; CDR3: CASGAAGGYEQYF
size: NA; D: TRBD2; J: TRBJ2-3; V: TRBV28; DNA: TGTGCCAGCAGACTAGCGGGCAGCACAGATACGCAGTATTTT; CDR3: CASRLAGSTDTQYF
size: NA; D: TRBD2; J: TRBJ2-7; V: TRBV9; DNA: TGTGCCAGCAGCCCCCAAGCGGGAGCCTCCTACGAGCAGTACTTC; CDR3: CASSPQAGASYEQYF
size: NA; D: TRBD1; J: TRBJ1-5; V: TRBV28; DNA: TGTGCCAGCAGTTTCAGGGGGACAGTTAATCAGCCCCAGCATTTT; CDR3: CASSFRGTVNQPQHF